The clone carrying this T cell receptor (beta chain) was detected many times. Its specificity is unknown. Methods described previously, with TCR primers listed, were used for bulk TCR libraries. A single record per CDR3 protein comes from TCRdb applying MiXCR to the PCR reads. The sample shows over 600,000 distinct CDR3 sequences, approximately 20% of them seen only once. This record belongs to a study of molecular identifiers for immune sequencing clone quantification. Whole-study findings and limits: Because of identical TCR molecules sharing a barcode, sizes of highly expanded clones could be underestimated.

The V end was cut by 3 bases, the J end by 10 bases, with 7 bases between. Germline CDR1 MGHRA, CDR2 YSYEKL. The CDR3 is made up of 12 amino acids. Sequencing used naive CD8+ T cells from blood, with Jurkat cell RNA spiked in. Noted subset: FACS-sorted CD8+CD4-CCR7+CD45RA+ naive T cells. The clonotype comes from a human donor in good health. Some libraries in this study had Jurkat cell RNA spiked in. The V gene is TRBV4-1, the J gene TRBJ1-6; no definite D call. The CDR3 protein is CASSHVGSPLHF. The CDR3 nucleotides read TGCGCCAGCAGCCACGTAGGATCACCCCTCCACTTT.